A selection of T cell receptor beta chains follows, all from one sample in a study of beta chain features in type 1 diabetes. The assay was immunoSEQ multiplex PCR, and TCRdb's table has in-frame clones only and misses some. Here the sample spans 850,000 to 900,000 clones, roughly 16% being singletons. Input material: naive CD4+ T cells from blood. These receptors were collected from a woman younger than 30 in good health. Both conserved end residues are part of each CDR3. The D gene is left open where the match is weak. Where a row states a size, it is once, few, many or the class of an expanded clone; other rows omit it.

D: -
V: TRBV20-1
J: TRBJ2-1
size: few
CDR3: CSGRQTNEQFF
DNA: TGCAGTGGTCGACAAACCAATGAGCAGTTCTTC

D: -
V: TRBV4-2
J: TRBJ2-5
size: -
CDR3: CASSQVGDQETQYF
DNA: TGTGCCAGCAGCCAAGTAGGGGACCAAGAGACCCAGTACTTC

D: -
V: TRBV18
J: TRBJ2-5
size: few
CDR3: CASSPLSQETQYF
DNA: TGTGCCAGCTCACCCCTCAGCCAAGAGACCCAGTACTTC

D: -
V: TRBV14
J: TRBJ2-6
size: few
CDR3: CASSPHRVAGANVLTF
DNA: TGTGCCAGCAGCCCCCACAGGGTCGCTGGGGCCAACGTCCTGACTTTC

D: -
V: TRBV7-2
J: TRBJ2-1
size: -
CDR3: CASSLSPKLYNEQFF
DNA: TGTGCCAGCAGCTTATCACCTAAACTATACAATGAGCAGTTCTTC

D: -
V: TRBV7-6
J: TRBJ2-1
size: few
CDR3: CASSSLLASSYNEQFF
DNA: TGTGCCAGCAGCTCCCTTCTAGCCTCCTCCTACAATGAGCAGTTCTTC

D: TRBD2
V: TRBV7-9
J: TRBJ2-1
size: -
CDR3: CASLLGGTRAYNEQFF
DNA: TGTGCCAGCCTCCTGGGGGGGACGAGGGCGTACAATGAGCAGTTCTTC

D: TRBD1
V: TRBV7-9
J: TRBJ1-5
size: few
CDR3: CASSWGQGYSNQPQHF
DNA: TGTGCCAGCAGCTGGGGACAGGGATATAGCAATCAGCCCCAGCATTTT

D: TRBD1
V: TRBV19
J: TRBJ2-4
size: -
CDR3: CASGGRTGLAKNIQYF
DNA: TGTGCCAGTGGGGGTCGGACAGGGTTAGCCAAAAACATTCAGTACTTC

D: -
V: TRBV13
J: TRBJ1-1
size: -
CDR3: CASKSDGGPEAFF
DNA: TGTGCCAGCAAATCGGACGGGGGACCTGAAGCTTTCTTT

D: TRBD2
V: TRBV29-1
J: TRBJ2-4
size: -
CDR3: CSVQGLAGAHQYF
DNA: TGCAGCGTCCAGGGACTAGCGGGAGCCCATCAGTACTTC

D: -
V: TRBV12-5
J: TRBJ2-5
size: few
CDR3: CASASGTYQETQYF
DNA: TGTGCTAGTGCCTCCGGGACGTACCAAGAGACCCAGTACTTC

D: -
V: TRBV20-1
J: TRBJ2-7
size: once
CDR3: CSARDSGEQYF
DNA: TGCAGTGCTAGAGATTCAGGGGAGCAGTACTTC

D: -
V: TRBV5-4
J: TRBJ2-4
size: few
CDR3: CASSQAWMGDQNIQYF
DNA: TGCGCCAGCAGCCAAGCTTGGATGGGGGATCAAAACATTCAGTACTTC